This T cell receptor (beta chain) was captured by sequencing in a study of memory CD4+ T cells and cytomegalovirus serostatus (dated by TCRdb to about 2019). Regarding the research as a whole: The cohort comprised 33 healthy Belgian adults, 9 CMV seropositive and 24 CMV seronegative. To replicate a published TCR-based CMV serostatus classifier, the study sequenced CD4+ memory TCRbeta repertoires from a Belgian cohort whose cytomegalovirus serostatus was known.

The Quick-DNA Microprep Kit was used to extract genomic DNA from the sorted cells. TCRbeta DNA was amplified with the immunoSEQ hsTCRbeta kit following the manufacturer's protocol. An Illumina MiSeq instrument was used to sequence the TCRbeta libraries. The study's processing was this. After out-of-frame sequences were removed, 2,204,828 distinct TCRbeta sequences remained, averaging about 67,000 per individual. Each individual was scored according to the count of roughly 160 previously reported CMV-associated TCRbeta sequences and the total productive distinct TCRbeta count. A beta-binomial model was reimplemented in Python, and scikit-learn random forests with default parameters were trained on US cohort data. Classifier performance on the Belgian cohort was summarized as median AUC with percentile confidence intervals over 10,000 bootstrap iterations. Imported from immuneACCESS, the table was reduced by TCRdb to in-frame sequences with V and J called. These copies leave out some clones; in studies compared against another copy, an unresolved V gene accounts for under half, and the cause of the remainder is not known. V and J calls plus clone size are reproduced from that table; the DNA served to infer D and trimming. A total of around 57,000 clones appear in this sample, 80% of them only once. The top ten constitute approximately 0.53% of the sample.

Details on this clone: No antigen is known for it. Base qualities are missing; no much larger clone stands one base away.

From its cysteine to its phenylalanine, the CDR3 spans 16 amino acids. The kept DNA is CDR3 alone, 48 bases in frame from the first base. Looking up the germline V gene yields CDR1 LGHNT and CDR2 FRNRAP. Trimming leaves V shorter by 0 bases and J shorter by 10 bases, with the junction holding 7 bases beyond the gene matches. Broad study findings and their caveats: On the Belgian cohort, the classifier built on the original framework reached a median bootstrapped AUC of roughly 0.96, with a 95% CI of 0.76-1.00. Of 164 previously reported CMV-associated TCRbeta sequences, approximately 70 appeared in the CD4+ memory repertoires, each in one to five individuals. Only CD4+CD45RO+ memory cells were sequenced, in contrast to the original study, in which naive and memory CD4+ and CD8+ populations were covered. For predicting CMV serostatus, the median bootstrapped AUC was 0.95 using the original framework and almost 0.93 using a US-trained random forest. The results were read as suggesting that the CMV-associated TCR signature is, for the most part, present in the CD4+ memory repertoire.

A FACSAria II was used to sort memory CD4+ T cells, defined as single viable CD3+CD4+CD8-CD45RO+ cells. CMV serostatus was determined using a Roche Elecsys assay that detects serum IgG against CMV pp150, pp28, p38 and p52. Following thawing, total CD4+ T cells were enriched through positive selection using CD4 magnetic microbeads. The samples came from a different study that was designed specifically to examine the CD4+ T cell memory repertoire. Peripheral blood mononuclear cells were isolated and cryopreserved following standard operating procedures; serum was stored at -80 °C. CD3-PerCP (BW264/56), CD4-APC (RPA-T4), CD45RO-PE (UCHT1) and CD8-Pacific Orange (3B5) antibodies were used for staining, and non-viable cells were excluded with Sytox blue.

The TCR comes from an adult in good health and CMV-seronegative. Some clones in this sample may be carry-over from other donors' samples. Input material: memory CD4+ T cells from blood. Recombination connected TRBV12-5 to TRBJ2-1, and TRBD1 matches 12 of the central bases. DNA sequence: TGTGCTAGTGGTTTGGTTCCGGGACAGGGGGCAAGGGAGCAGTTCTTC. Its protein reads: CASGLVPGQGAREQFF.